Sequencing of this TCR beta chain was carried out in a study of blood T cell repertoires in COVID-19. This CDR3 is 14 amino acids long. The ends were cut back, 3 bases at V and 5 bases at J, with 14 bases in the middle. Germline loops: CDR1 MDHEN, CDR2 SYDVKM. Sequencing was performed with immunoSEQ multiplex PCR; in TCRdb, only in-frame clones are kept and a portion is missing. The table has 150,000 to 200,000 clones, roughly nine tenths seen once. The chain employs TRBV28 and TRBJ2-7; tentative D call: TRBD1 (6 bases). The clonotype was recovered from a human donor with acute COVID-19. The donor label of this sample is uncertain. Sequencing was performed on PBMCs or T cells enriched from blood (not recorded which). The CDR3 DNA follows: TGTGCCAGCAGTTTCCCAACAGGGTTCCACGAGCAGTACTTC. Translation gives CASSFPTGFHEQYF.